This record covers a single T cell receptor beta chain. What it recognizes is unknown. The sample comes from a study of CD8 T cells in ankylosing spondylitis. Study-level points and caveats: Seemingly characteristic of ankylosing spondylitis blood was a TCR beta motif consisting of under 10 highly homologous variants. Reportedly, disease-linked clones are significantly enriched in ankylosing spondylitis patients' matched synovial fluid. Earlier work had already found some motif variants in reactive arthritis synovial fluid and blood.

MiXCR, run by TCRdb on the 5' RACE reads, gives a single entry per CDR3 protein. The sample lists 700,000 to 850,000 distinct CDR3 sequences; around 11% were seen once. There are 16 residues in the CDR3. Germline V gene sequence: CDR1 MNHNS, CDR2 SASEGT. Trimming cost V 4 bases and J 0 bases, with 14 bases left between them. This receptor was obtained from a male donor with ankylosing spondylitis. The rearrangement joins TRBV6-1 to TRBJ2-3; D is possibly TRBD1 or TRBD2 (5 bases each). The sample taken for sequencing was blood, either unsorted or a sorted T cell fraction (not recorded which). The CDR3 DNA sequence: TGTGCCAGCAGTGCGGGGACCGCCTATAGCACAGATACGCAGTATTTT. Translated: CASSAGTAYSTDTQYF.